This is a list of T cell receptor beta chains from one sample in a study of CD8 T cells in ankylosing spondylitis. Each CDR3 protein is one row after TCRdb ran MiXCR on the 5' RACE reads. The table shows approximately 400,000 distinct CDR3 sequences, with roughly a quarter occurring only once. Specimen: blood, either unsorted or a sorted T cell fraction (not recorded which). These receptors were taken from a male donor with ankylosing spondylitis. CDR3s include the opening cysteine and the closing phenylalanine or tryptophan. A D gene is named only where the DNA matches it firmly. Not every row has a clone size; where given, it reads once, few, many or a size class.

J gene,clone size,D gene,V gene,CDR3 DNA,CDR3 protein
TRBJ1-3,many,.,TRBV12-3/TRBV12-4,TGTGCCAGCAGTTGGGGGGCTGGAAACACCATATATTTT,CASSWGAGNTIYF
TRBJ1-3,few,.,TRBV7-2,TGTGCCAGCAGCTTACAGGAGACTGGAAACACCATATATTTT,CASSLQETGNTIYF
TRBJ2-3,many,.,TRBV4-2,TGTGCCAGCAGCCAACAGAGTGGCACAGATACGCAGTATTTT,CASSQQSGTDTQYF
TRBJ2-7,few,TRBD1,TRBV11-2,TGTGCCAGCAGCTTAGACTCGACAGGGTCCTACGAGCAGTACTTC,CASSLDSTGSYEQYF
TRBJ1-1,.,.,TRBV7-2,TGTGCCAGCAGCCCTAACGGGGCAGCCCTGAACACTGAAGCTTTCTTT,CASSPNGAALNTEAFF
TRBJ2-7,.,.,TRBV10-1,TGCGCCAGCAGTGAGGTAAACTCCTACGAGCAGTACTTC,CASSEVNSYEQYF
TRBJ2-1,.,.,TRBV20-1,TGCAGTGCCGACGGATCATTTTCGTCCTATGAGCAGTTCTTC,CSADGSFSSYEQFF
TRBJ2-2,.,TRBD2,TRBV7-2,TGTGCCAGCAACCGCCGACTAGCGGGGGCCGGGGAGCTGTTTTTT,CASNRRLAGAGELFF
TRBJ2-2,many,.,TRBV12-3/TRBV12-4,TGTGCCAGCAGTTCCTCGGGGGCTCCCCCCGGGGAGCTGTTTTTT,CASSSSGAPPGELFF
TRBJ1-1,few,TRBD1,TRBV5-1,TGCGCCAGCAGCTACCCACCAACCGGGACAGGGGGCGGAGGAACTGAAGCTTTCTTT,CASSYPPTGTGGGGTEAFF
TRBJ1-1,few,.,TRBV12-3/TRBV12-4,TGTGCCAGCAGTCCCCGGGACGGGAACACTGAAGCTTTCTTT,CASSPRDGNTEAFF
TRBJ2-1,.,.,TRBV14,TGTGCCAGCAGCCTTAGGCCCAGGGGCAATGAGCAGTTCTTC,CASSLRPRGNEQFF
TRBJ1-1,.,TRBD1,TRBV24-1,TGTGCCACCAGTGACCCAGGGGGCACTGAAGCTTTCTTT,CATSDPGGTEAFF
TRBJ2-1,.,TRBD2,TRBV12-3/TRBV12-4,TGTGCCAGCAGTTTCGGGTCTAGCGGGCCGTACAATGAGCAGTTCTTC,CASSFGSSGPYNEQFF
TRBJ2-3,.,.,TRBV5-4,TGTGCCAGCAGCTTGGAACTAGCATCGGATACGCAGTATTTT,CASSLELASDTQYF
TRBJ2-7,.,TRBD2,TRBV15,TGTGCCACCAGCAGAGAACGGACTAGCGGGGCCTACGAGCAGTACTTC,CATSRERTSGAYEQYF
TRBJ2-5,.,.,TRBV10-2,TGCGCCAGCGGGGGACTGGAAGAGACCCAGTACTTC,CASGGLEETQYF
TRBJ2-1,.,.,TRBV3-1,TGTGCCAGCAGCCAGGACAGAACGAATGAGCAGTTCTTC,CASSQDRTNEQFF